The rows below give T cell receptor beta chains drawn from one sample of a study of T cells in Graves' hyperthyroidism and ophthalmopathy. MiXCR, run by TCRdb on the multiplex PCR reads, gives a single entry per CDR3 protein. The sample has about 290,000 distinct CDR3 sequences; approximately 15% are singletons. Sequencing was performed on blood. All receptors derive from a woman between 40 and 55 years old with Graves' hyperthyroidism. Both conserved end residues are part of each CDR3. The D gene is left open where the match is weak. Clone sizes are given selectively: once, few, many, or a class where the clone is expanded.

CDR3aa: CASSPRGSGSYSTGELFF
CDR3nt: TGTGCCAGTAGTCCGCGGGGTAGCGGGAGTTATAGCACCGGGGAGCTGTTTTTT
abundance: .
j_gene: TRBJ2-2
v_gene: TRBV19
d_gene: TRBD2

CDR3aa: CATSRGGTGAQETQYF
CDR3nt: TGTGCCACCAGCAGAGGTGGGACAGGGGCTCAGGAGACCCAGTACTTC
abundance: many
j_gene: TRBJ2-5
v_gene: TRBV15
d_gene: TRBD1

CDR3aa: CASSWGGYNEQFF
CDR3nt: TGTGCCAGCAGTTGGGGGGGGTACAATGAGCAGTTCTTC
abundance: many
j_gene: TRBJ2-1
v_gene: TRBV6-1
d_gene: TRBD2

CDR3aa: CASSLGSWVQAFF
CDR3nt: TGTGCCAGCAGTTTAGGTTCGTGGGTCCAAGCTTTCTTT
abundance: many
j_gene: TRBJ1-1
v_gene: TRBV28
d_gene: .

CDR3aa: CASVLAGAPGDEQFF
CDR3nt: TGCGCCAGTGTGCTGGCGGGAGCTCCCGGGGATGAGCAGTTCTTC
abundance: few
j_gene: TRBJ2-1
v_gene: TRBV5-1
d_gene: TRBD2

CDR3aa: CSAWQGLEETQYF
CDR3nt: TGCAGTGCTTGGCAAGGACTAGAAGAGACCCAGTACTTC
abundance: many
j_gene: TRBJ2-5
v_gene: TRBV20-1
d_gene: TRBD2

CDR3aa: CSPPGQGGRETQYF
CDR3nt: TGCAGCCCTCCGGGACAGGGTGGTCGAGAGACCCAGTACTTC
abundance: many
j_gene: TRBJ2-5
v_gene: TRBV29-1
d_gene: TRBD1

CDR3aa: CASSEYRTNYGYTF
CDR3nt: TGTGCCAGCAGTGAATACAGAACTAACTATGGCTACACCTTC
abundance: many
j_gene: TRBJ1-2
v_gene: TRBV2
d_gene: .

CDR3aa: CASSLGGGTHTDTQYF
CDR3nt: TGTGCCAGCAGTTTAGGGGGGGGCACACACACAGATACGCAGTATTTT
abundance: many
j_gene: TRBJ2-3
v_gene: TRBV9
d_gene: .

CDR3aa: CASSNEKLFF
CDR3nt: TGTGCCAGCAGCAATGAAAAACTGTTTTTT
abundance: few
j_gene: TRBJ1-4
v_gene: TRBV6-1
d_gene: .

CDR3aa: CASSRSQGSNQPQHF
CDR3nt: TGTGCCAGCAGTCGATCCCAGGGGAGCAATCAGCCCCAGCATTTT
abundance: many
j_gene: TRBJ1-5
v_gene: TRBV12-3/TRBV12-4
d_gene: .

CDR3aa: CASSQDQSGLNTEAFF
CDR3nt: TGCGCCAGCAGCCAAGATCAGTCAGGGCTGAACACTGAAGCTTTCTTT
abundance: many
j_gene: TRBJ1-1
v_gene: TRBV4-1
d_gene: .

CDR3aa: CSVENGPYEQYF
CDR3nt: TGCAGCGTTGAGAACGGTCCCTACGAGCAGTACTTC
abundance: .
j_gene: TRBJ2-7
v_gene: TRBV29-1
d_gene: .

CDR3aa: CASSEDRAAGNTIYF
CDR3nt: TGTGCCAGCAGCGAAGACAGGGCTGCGGGAAACACCATATATTTT
abundance: few
j_gene: TRBJ1-3
v_gene: TRBV9
d_gene: TRBD1

CDR3aa: CASSPSRVEQFF
CDR3nt: TGTGCCAGCAGTCCCTCTAGGGTTGAGCAGTTCTTC
abundance: .
j_gene: TRBJ2-1
v_gene: TRBV6-1
d_gene: .

CDR3aa: CASSSIPGQGSFYEQYF
CDR3nt: TGTGCCAGCAGTTCCATACCGGGACAGGGCTCCTTCTACGAGCAGTACTTC
abundance: .
j_gene: TRBJ2-7
v_gene: TRBV6-1
d_gene: TRBD1

CDR3aa: CASSLVWGMLYNEQFF
CDR3nt: TGTGCCAGCAGTTTAGTCTGGGGGATGCTCTACAATGAGCAGTTCTTC
abundance: few
j_gene: TRBJ2-1
v_gene: TRBV12-3/TRBV12-4
d_gene: .

CDR3aa: CASSQAEGQVYGYTF
CDR3nt: TGCGCCAGCAGCCAAGCGGAGGGACAGGTTTATGGCTACACCTTC
abundance: few
j_gene: TRBJ1-2
v_gene: TRBV4-1
d_gene: TRBD1

CDR3aa: CASREEGKLFF
CDR3nt: TGTGCCAGCAGGGAGGAGGGAAAACTGTTTTTT
abundance: many
j_gene: TRBJ1-4
v_gene: TRBV2
d_gene: .

CDR3aa: CASAMISSTDTQYF
CDR3nt: TGTGCCAGTGCCATGATTTCTAGCACAGATACGCAGTATTTT
abundance: .
j_gene: TRBJ2-3
v_gene: TRBV19
d_gene: .

CDR3aa: CSVEDPETEAFF
CDR3nt: TGCAGCGTTGAAGATCCAGAAACTGAAGCTTTCTTT
abundance: few
j_gene: TRBJ1-1
v_gene: TRBV29-1
d_gene: .

CDR3aa: CASSLWSAFSSYNEQFF
CDR3nt: TGTGCCAGCAGCCTTTGGTCCGCGTTCAGCTCCTACAATGAGCAGTTCTTC
abundance: few
j_gene: TRBJ2-1
v_gene: TRBV5-6
d_gene: .

CDR3aa: CASRGRGAASGRNEQFF
CDR3nt: TGTGCCAGCAGGGGCCGGGGGGCGGCTAGCGGGCGGAATGAGCAGTTCTTC
abundance: many
j_gene: TRBJ2-1
v_gene: TRBV28
d_gene: TRBD2

CDR3aa: CARNSGNSYNEQFF
CDR3nt: TGTGCCAGGAATAGCGGGAACTCCTACAATGAGCAGTTCTTC
abundance: few
j_gene: TRBJ2-1
v_gene: TRBV30
d_gene: TRBD2

CDR3aa: CATAGTSADTQYF
CDR3nt: TGTGCCACAGCCGGGACTAGTGCAGATACGCAGTATTTT
abundance: many
j_gene: TRBJ2-3
v_gene: TRBV6-1
d_gene: TRBD2

CDR3aa: CSIVLAGGGTDTQYF
CDR3nt: TGCAGCATTGTCCTGGCGGGAGGGGGCACAGATACGCAGTATTTT
abundance: many
j_gene: TRBJ2-3
v_gene: TRBV29-1
d_gene: TRBD2

CDR3aa: CASMRDRAHEQYF
CDR3nt: TGTGCCAGCATGCGGGACAGGGCCCACGAGCAGTACTTC
abundance: many
j_gene: TRBJ2-7
v_gene: TRBV2
d_gene: TRBD1

CDR3aa: CSVVSTGLEYF
CDR3nt: TGCAGCGTCGTAAGTACGGGACTGGAGTACTTC
abundance: many
j_gene: TRBJ2-5
v_gene: TRBV29-1
d_gene: .

CDR3aa: CASSQGDRYTEAFF
CDR3nt: TGCGCCAGCAGCCAAGGGGACAGGTACACTGAAGCTTTCTTT
abundance: many
j_gene: TRBJ1-1
v_gene: TRBV4-1
d_gene: TRBD1

CDR3aa: CASSYLGGGKNYGYTF
CDR3nt: TGTGCCAGCAGTTACTTGGGAGGGGGTAAAAACTATGGCTACACCTTC
abundance: few
j_gene: TRBJ1-2
v_gene: TRBV6-6
d_gene: .

CDR3aa: CASSPGDPGAFF
CDR3nt: TGTGCCAGCAGTCCTGGTGACCCTGGAGCTTTCTTT
abundance: many
j_gene: TRBJ1-1
v_gene: TRBV2
d_gene: .

CDR3aa: CSASTQGRDGYTF
CDR3nt: TGCAGTGCTAGCACACAGGGGAGGGATGGCTACACCTTC
abundance: many
j_gene: TRBJ1-2
v_gene: TRBV20-1
d_gene: TRBD1

CDR3aa: CASGDRVSGYTF
CDR3nt: TGTGCCAGCGGCGACAGGGTCAGTGGCTACACCTTC
abundance: many
j_gene: TRBJ1-2
v_gene: TRBV28
d_gene: TRBD1

CDR3aa: CASGQGANEKLFF
CDR3nt: TGTGCCAGCGGACAGGGGGCGAATGAAAAACTGTTTTTT
abundance: many
j_gene: TRBJ1-4
v_gene: TRBV2
d_gene: TRBD1

CDR3aa: CASSGGDLYGYTF
CDR3nt: TGTGCCAGCAGCGGGGGCGACCTCTATGGCTACACCTTC
abundance: many
j_gene: TRBJ1-2
v_gene: TRBV6-1
d_gene: .

CDR3aa: CASSHRDSLSLEQYF
CDR3nt: TGTGCCAGCAGCCACCGGGACTCCCTGAGTCTCGAGCAGTACTTC
abundance: few
j_gene: TRBJ2-7
v_gene: TRBV3-1
d_gene: .

CDR3aa: CASSLGGVSSYVQYF
CDR3nt: TGTGCCAGCAGCTTGGGGGGGGTGAGCTCCTACGTGCAGTACTTC
abundance: .
j_gene: TRBJ2-7
v_gene: TRBV5-5
d_gene: .

CDR3aa: CASSLVGGVSYNEQFF
CDR3nt: TGCGCCAGCAGCTTGGTAGGCGGAGTTTCCTACAATGAGCAGTTCTTC
abundance: many
j_gene: TRBJ2-1
v_gene: TRBV5-1
d_gene: .

CDR3aa: CASSPRGADTNEKLFF
CDR3nt: TGTGCCAGCAGCCCGAGAGGGGCTGACACTAATGAAAAACTGTTTTTT
abundance: many
j_gene: TRBJ1-4
v_gene: TRBV5-5
d_gene: .

CDR3aa: CASSIGGTGANVLTF
CDR3nt: TGTGCCAGTAGTATAGGGGGTACCGGGGCCAACGTCCTGACTTTC
abundance: few
j_gene: TRBJ2-6
v_gene: TRBV19
d_gene: .

CDR3aa: CSARGGGQDDEKLFF
CDR3nt: TGCAGTGCTAGAGGGGGGGGGCAGGACGATGAAAAACTGTTTTTT
abundance: .
j_gene: TRBJ1-4
v_gene: TRBV20-1
d_gene: .

CDR3aa: CASIGGSRRSYGYTF
CDR3nt: TGTGCCAGTATAGGTGGGAGCAGGCGGAGTTATGGCTACACCTTC
abundance: many
j_gene: TRBJ1-2
v_gene: TRBV19
d_gene: .

CDR3aa: CASFQGNTIYF
CDR3nt: TGTGCCAGCTTCCAGGGAAACACCATATATTTT
abundance: few
j_gene: TRBJ1-3
v_gene: TRBV9
d_gene: .

CDR3aa: CASTRDRVVGETQYF
CDR3nt: TGTGCCAGCACCCGGGACAGGGTGGTAGGAGAGACCCAGTACTTC
abundance: few
j_gene: TRBJ2-5
v_gene: TRBV12-3/TRBV12-4
d_gene: TRBD1